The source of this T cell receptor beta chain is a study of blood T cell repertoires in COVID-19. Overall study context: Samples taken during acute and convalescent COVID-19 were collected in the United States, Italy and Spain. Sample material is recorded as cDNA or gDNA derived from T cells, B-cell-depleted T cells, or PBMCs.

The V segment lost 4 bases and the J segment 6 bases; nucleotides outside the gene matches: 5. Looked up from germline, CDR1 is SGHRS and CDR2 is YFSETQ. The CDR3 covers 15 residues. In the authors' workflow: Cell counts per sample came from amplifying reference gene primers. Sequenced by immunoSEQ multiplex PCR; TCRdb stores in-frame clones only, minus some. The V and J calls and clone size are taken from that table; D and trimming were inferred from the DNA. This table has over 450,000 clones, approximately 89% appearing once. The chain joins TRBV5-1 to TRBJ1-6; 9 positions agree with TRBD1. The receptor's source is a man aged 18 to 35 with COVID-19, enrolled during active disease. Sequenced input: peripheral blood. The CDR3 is CASSQGQGGNSPLHF. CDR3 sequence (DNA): TGCGCCAGCAGCCAGGGACAGGGAGGTAATTCACCCCTCCACTTT.